Here is one TCR beta chain with its context. Its specificity is not known. Use of 60 Vbeta and 13 Jbeta primers characterized the PCR. Profiled with immunoSEQ multiplex PCR; TCRdb holds only in-frame clones, not every one. There are around 100,000 clones in the sample; 60% to 85% occur only once, and roughly 5.4% lies in the top ten. The data belong to a study of cytomegalovirus exposure and HLA in healthy donors. From germline, CDR1 is GTSNPN and CDR2 SVGIG (reference sequence). This CDR3 region has 13 residues. V lost 3 bases and J 8 bases, leaving 11 bases between the germline ends. Study observations and caveats: By a later analysis, the bulk of CMV-associated TCR beta chains appeared HLA-restricted.

The receptor was isolated from a woman between 18 and 29 years old in good health and CMV-seropositive. The rearrangement links TRBV30 to TRBJ1-6; a weak D match, TRBD1 (6 bases). The sample taken for sequencing was PBMCs. CDR3 sequence (DNA): TGTGCCTGGAGGCTACAGGGTTATTCACCCCTCCACTTT. Translated: CAWRLQGYSPLHF.